Following are 29 T cell receptor beta chains from one sample sequenced in a study of blood T cell repertoires in COVID-19. The method was immunoSEQ multiplex PCR; TCRdb's version includes in-frame clones alone and lacks a portion of them. The repertoire holds about 52,000 clones, with about four fifths as singletons. The material sequenced was peripheral blood. These receptors were taken from an older man with active COVID-19.

The chain links TRBV28 to TRBJ2-2; 11 bases are a match to TRBD1. The CDR3 has 14 residues. With V trimmed by 8 bases and J by 5 bases, 4 bases remained unmatched. Germline V gene data show CDR1 as MDHEN and CDR2 as SYDVKM. CDR3 sequence: CASGTGGGTGELFF. In DNA form, the CDR3 reads TGTGCCAGCGGGACAGGGGGAGGGACCGGGGAGCTGTTTTTT.

The V call is TRBV7-6, the J call TRBJ1-3; possibly TRBD1 for D (6 bases). With 1 base removed from V and 0 bases from J, the gap between germline ends came to 13 bases. This CDR3 contains 17 residues. Germline values: CDR1 SGHVS, CDR2 FNYEAQ. CDR3 bases: TGTGCCAGCAGCTTAGTCGCAGGGGCGCTCTCTGGAAACACCATATATTTT. It encodes CASSLVAGALSGNTIYF.

This clone occurred once. The chain has TRBV4-3 and TRBJ1-1, with D perhaps matching TRBD1 (5 bases). V dropped 0 bases and J dropped 1 base, with 9 bases sitting between them. Germline V lookup: CDR1 LGHNA, CDR2 YSLEER. The CDR3 has 15 residues. CDR3 residues: CASSQDPRANTEAFF. The CDR3, as DNA: TGCGCCAGCAGCCAAGATCCCAGGGCGAACACTGAAGCTTTCTTT.

The chain carries TRBV18 and TRBJ1-2, with 8 bases lining up with TRBD1. CDR1 and CDR2 from the germline V gene are KGHSH and LQKENI. Trimming at V came to 8 bases and at J to 3 bases, leaving 11 bases not matched to a gene. The CDR3 contains 15 residues. The CDR3 here is CASRLEDREDYGYTF. The CDR3 coding sequence is TGTGCCAGCCGGCTTGAGGACAGGGAAGACTATGGCTACACCTTC. The full variable domain, with the rest looked up from reference TRBV18 and TRBJ1-2, is NAGVMQNPRHLVRRRGQEARLRCSPMKGHSHVYWYRQLPEEGLKFMVYLQKENIIDESGMPKERFSAEFPKEGPSILRIQQVVRGDSAAYFCASRLEDREDYGYTFGSGTRLTVV.

This chain joins TRBV12-3 or TRBV12-4 and TRBJ1-2; TRBD1 aligns across 7 bases. The CDR3 spans 13 residues. Germline trimming cut 7 bases from V and 4 bases from J; bases unmatched to any gene: 6. The CDR3 DNA reads TGTGCCAGCAATACGGACAGGCCCTATGGCTACACCTTC. Its protein is CASNTDRPYGYTF.

The chain couples TRBV19 to TRBJ2-2; 9 nucleotides align to TRBD2. Germline trimming cut 6 bases from V and 5 bases from J; bases unmatched to any gene: 10. This CDR3 comprises 16 residues. Germline V lookup: CDR1 LNHDA, CDR2 SQIVND (reference sequence). DNA for the CDR3: TGTGCCAGTAGGCGCGGGGGGGCGGAACTAACCGGGGAGCTGTTTTTT. Its protein product is CASRRGGAELTGELFF. Complete variable domain (other parts from reference TRBV19 and TRBJ2-2): DGGITQSPKYLFRKEGQNVTLSCEQNLNHDAMYWYRQDPGQGLRLIYYSQIVNDFQKGDIAEGYSVSREKKESFPLTVTSAQKNPTAFYLCASRRGGAELTGELFFGEGSRLTVL.

The chain uses TRBV27 and TRBJ2-7, with TRBD2 identical over 9 bases. CDR1 is MNHEY and CDR2 is SMNVEV in the germline V gene (reference sequence). The CDR3 has 16 amino acids. V was clipped by 4 bases and J by 4 bases; unmatched bases: 11. CDR3 in DNA: TGTGCCAGCAGTTGGTCTAGCGGGGCAAGCAGTTACGAGCAGTACTTC. Its protein product is CASSWSSGASSYEQYF.

The rearrangement links TRBV10-1 to TRBJ2-2; 7 positions agree with TRBD2. Germline V gene sequence: CDR1 WNHNN, CDR2 SYGVQD (reference sequence). The CDR3 length is 15 residues. Losses at the gene ends were 8 bases for V and 6 bases for J; bases not matched to a gene: 12. Here the CDR3 reads CASPPPSGGAGELFF. CDR3 nucleotide sequence: TGCGCCAGCCCACCTCCCTCGGGGGGAGCCGGGGAGCTGTTTTTT.

V is TRBV28 and J is TRBJ2-3; 12 bases are shared with TRBD2. Germline loops: CDR1 MDHEN, CDR2 SYDVKM. V shed 6 bases, J shed 8 bases, and the junction held 12 bases outside the gene matches. There are 16 residues in the CDR3. In DNA form, the CDR3 reads TGTGCCAGCAGACTCATTCTAGCGGGGGGGCTCGGTACGCAGTATTTT. The encoded protein is CASRLILAGGLGTQYF.

The chain links TRBV7-9 to TRBJ2-3; a possible D gene is TRBD2 (6 bases). V gave up 4 bases and J gave up 1 base, with 18 bases separating them. Germline assignment: CDR1 SEHNR and CDR2 FQNEAQ (reference sequence). This CDR3 spans 17 amino acids. The DNA of the CDR3 is TGTGCCAGCAGCTCCTTATTTAGCGGAACGCGCACAGATACGCAGTATTTT. Its protein is CASSSLFSGTRTDTQYF.

The chain has TRBV6-5 and TRBJ2-5; possible D gene TRBD2, 5 bases. V gave up 5 bases and J gave up 5 bases, with 15 bases separating them. Germline CDR1 reads MNHEY; CDR2 reads SVGAGI. The CDR3 consists of 14 residues. The CDR3 sequence is CASSPGPGGETQYF. The CDR3 DNA is TGTGCCAGCAGTCCGGGCCCAGGAGGCGAGACCCAGTACTTC.

The chain employs TRBV5-6 and TRBJ2-7; 7 bases agree with TRBD1. CDR1 is SGHDT and CDR2 is YYEEEE in the germline V gene. CDR3 length equals 18 residues. V lost 0 bases to trimming and J lost 0 bases; unmatched junction nucleotides: 12. The CDR3 bases are TGTGCCAGCAGCTTGGCGATTGGAACAGGGGCCAGCTCCTACGAGCAGTACTTC. This gives the protein CASSLAIGTGASSYEQYF.

The chain is built from TRBV12-5 and TRBJ1-2; 9 bases match TRBD1. Germline loops: CDR1 LGHNT, CDR2 FRNRAP. J was trimmed by 0 bases and V by 4 bases; bases with no gene match: 3. There are 15 residues in the CDR3. CDR3: CASGSGQGANYGYTF. CDR3 in DNA: TGTGCTAGTGGTTCGGGACAGGGAGCTAACTATGGCTACACCTTC.

The rearrangement links TRBV6-2 or TRBV6-3 to TRBJ2-3, with 7 bases lining up with TRBD2. The CDR3 is 12 residues long. Per germline, CDR1 MNHEY and CDR2 SVGEGT. Trimming cost V 5 bases and J 8 bases; bases outside gene matches: 4. CDR3 sequence (DNA): TGTGCCAGCAGTCAGACTAGCACTACGCAGTATTTT. Translating it yields CASSQTSTTQYF.

This chain links TRBV5-6 with TRBJ1-5, with unresolved D. CDR3 length: 15 residues. Germline V gene data show CDR1 as SGHDT and CDR2 as YYEEEE. Deletions cut 0 bases from V and 6 bases from J, with 13 bases between. The CDR3 DNA reads as TGTGCCAGCAGCTTGGCCGGGCCCCGGGGTCAGCCCCAGCATTTT. Amino acid sequence: CASSLAGPRGQPQHF.

V and J are TRBV5-1 and TRBJ2-2; perhaps TRBD2 as D (6 bases). Germline V CDR1 and CDR2: SGHRS, YFSETQ. The length of the CDR3 is 15 residues. V lost 4 bases and J lost 3, with 13 bases in between. Here the CDR3 reads CASSPAGRYTGELFF. In DNA form, the CDR3 reads TGCGCCAGCAGCCCAGCCGGGAGATACACCGGGGAGCTGTTTTTT.

This chain connects TRBV3-1 (or the pseudogene TRBV3-2) to TRBJ1-1; 7 bases agree with TRBD1. V gave up 1 base and J gave up 5 bases; unmatched junction bases: 4. The CDR3 has 14 residues. Germline-derived CDR1 and CDR2 are LGHDT and YNNKEL (reference sequence). The CDR3 DNA sequence: TGTGCCAGCAGCCAAGGCTCAGGGGGAACTGAAGCTTTCTTT. Residues: CASSQGSGGTEAFF.

This clone came up once. The V and J genes are TRBV11-2 and TRBJ2-7, with TRBD2 as a possible D gene (5 bases). The CDR3 runs 13 residues. Trimming took 2 bases from V and 4 from J, leaving 9 bases between them. Germline CDR1 and CDR2: SGHAT and FQNNGV. CDR3 protein: CASSLRTSYEQYF. Written as DNA, the CDR3 is TGTGCCAGCAGCTTAAGGACTTCGTACGAGCAGTACTTC.

CDR3 bases: TGTGCCAGCAGCTCCAGGACTAGCGGGGGACAAGAGACCCAGTACTTC. It yields the protein CASSSRTSGGQETQYF. This chain links TRBV5-4 with TRBJ2-5; 13 nucleotides line up with TRBD2. The CDR3 sequence is 16 residues long. V was clipped by 3 bases and J by 2 bases; unmatched bases: 4. Germline V lookup: CDR1 SGHNT, CDR2 YYREEE (reference sequence).

Notes on this clone: One junction end does not reproduce the germline sequence, and a read error may be involved. This sequence joins TRBV9 and TRBJ2-7; TRBD1 might be the D (6 bases). Germline CDR1 and CDR2: SGDLS and YYNGEE. This CDR3 is built from 14 residues. CDR3 protein: CASSVGTKGDPLFF. CDR3 sequence (DNA): TGTGCCAGCAGCGTTGGCACAAAGGGGGACCCGCTTTTCTTC.

The chain employs TRBV5-4 and TRBJ2-1, with 9 nucleotides matching TRBD2. Germline V gene lookup returns CDR1 SGHNT and CDR2 YYREEE (reference sequence). The junction had 10 bases not matched to a gene; V was cut back by 3 bases and J by 9 bases. This CDR3 has 15 residues. CDR3 protein: CASSSLAGAEFEQFF. CDR3 DNA: TGTGCCAGCAGCTCCTTAGCGGGGGCCGAGTTTGAGCAGTTCTTC.

This clone has only one observation. The rearrangement links TRBV5-1 to TRBJ2-3; D ambiguous. There are 14 residues in the CDR3. Germline-derived CDR1 and CDR2 are SGHRS and YFSETQ. Trimming removed 1 base at V and 0 bases at J, with 6 bases between. The CDR3 sequence: CASSLLSSTDTQYF. CDR3 nucleotides: TGCGCCAGCAGCTTGTTGTCTAGCACAGATACGCAGTATTTT.

The CDR3 region is CASSVVGSPSTGELFF. In DNA, the CDR3 is TGTGCCAGCAGCGTAGTAGGGAGTCCCAGCACCGGGGAGCTGTTTTTT. V is TRBV9 and J is TRBJ2-2; D is possibly TRBD2 (5 bases). V lost 0 bases and J 4 bases, leaving 13 bases between the germline ends. Germline V CDR1 and CDR2: SGDLS, YYNGEE. This CDR3 is 16 amino acids long.

The chain recombines TRBV4-2 with TRBJ1-6; TRBD1 might be the D (6 bases). This CDR3 contains 15 residues. The V end lost 6 bases, the J end lost 2 bases, and 11 bases lay between the germline ends. Per germline, CDR1 LGHNA and CDR2 YNFKEQ. The CDR3 coding sequence is TGTGCCAGCAGTGGGGGGGCTACCTATAATTCACCCCTCCACTTT. Protein product: CASSGGATYNSPLHF.

V gene TRBV7-3 combines with J gene TRBJ1-2; 10 nucleotides line up with TRBD1. This CDR3 is 15 amino acids long. Germline CDR1 and CDR2: SGHTA and FQGTGA. V shed 4 bases, J shed 3 bases, and the junction held 5 bases outside the gene matches. CDR3 amino acids: CASSWGQGSDYGYTF. Here the CDR3 DNA reads TGTGCCAGCAGCTGGGGACAGGGGAGCGACTATGGCTACACCTTC.

Here the CDR3 DNA reads TGTGCCGTTGAGTTCCCCCAGAACACTGAAGCTTTCTTT. Residues: CAVEFPQNTEAFF. This rearrangement joins TRBV7-9 to TRBJ1-1; D gene unclear. This CDR3 has 13 residues. The V gene lost 11 bases and the J gene lost 1 base, with 14 bases spanning the gap. Germline values: CDR1 SEHNR, CDR2 FQNEAQ (reference sequence).

The chain has TRBV4-3 and TRBJ1-4; 9 bases fit TRBD1. Trimming removed 4 bases from V and 6 bases from J; junction bases left unmatched: 3. CDR3 length equals 14 residues. Germline-derived CDR1 and CDR2 are LGHNA and YSLEER. For the CDR3, the DNA is TGCGCCAGCAGCCCGCGGACAGGGGATGAAAAACTGTTTTTT. The encoded protein is CASSPRTGDEKLFF.

There are a few counts of this clone. V is TRBV4-3 and J is TRBJ1-6; a weak D match, TRBD1 (6 bases). This CDR3 contains 15 residues. The V gene lost 0 bases and the J gene lost 9 bases, with 12 bases spanning the gap. Germline V gives CDR1 LGHNA, CDR2 YSLEER. The CDR3 DNA reads TGCGCCAGCAGCCAAGATTCGGGGGGCAGTTCACCCCTCCACTTT. This gives the protein CASSQDSGGSSPLHF.

This chain uses TRBV4-3 with TRBJ2-7; the match to TRBD2 covers 11 bases. Germline V gene data show CDR1 as LGHNA and CDR2 as YSLEER. The CDR3 is 17 residues long. Trimming cost V 1 base and J 2 bases; bases outside gene matches: 7. In DNA, the CDR3 is TGCGCCAGCAGCCAAGTTAGACTAGCGGGGCGGACCTACGAGCAGTACTTC. It specifies CASSQVRLAGRTYEQYF.